This is a list of T cell receptor beta chains from one sample in a study of cytomegalovirus exposure and HLA in healthy donors. Produced via immunoSEQ multiplex PCR; TCRdb's table is partial and in-frame only. The sample lists roughly 120,000 clones; 7% to 9.5% were seen once. The source material was PBMCs. Every receptor here comes from a woman aged 40-49 years in good health and CMV-seropositive. CDR3s include the opening cysteine and the closing phenylalanine or tryptophan. D genes are given only for firm matches. Clone size is not always given. Where it is, it says once, few, many or a class for expanded clones.

length	J	size	D	V	CDR3	DNA
15	TRBJ2-1	-	TRBD1	TRBV5-1	CASSYTGTALHEQFF	TGCGCCAGCAGCTACACCGGGACAGCGTTACATGAGCAGTTCTTC
15	TRBJ1-2	-	TRBD1	TRBV5-6	CASSLTGTANYGYTF	TGTGCCAGCAGCTTGACCGGGACAGCTAACTATGGCTACACCTTC
11	TRBJ1-1	few	-	TRBV30	CARDRISEAFF	TGTGCCAGAGACAGGATCTCTGAAGCTTTCTTT
14	TRBJ2-7	few	TRBD2	TRBV2	CASSEGTSGGAAYF	TGTGCCAGCAGTGAAGGGACTAGCGGGGGAGCCGCGTACTTC
15	TRBJ2-7	-	-	TRBV7-3	CASSPTPASTYEQYF	TGTGCCAGCAGCCCCACGCCTGCTAGCACCTACGAGCAGTACTTC
15	TRBJ1-5	few	-	TRBV5-8	CASSLIGGRNQPQHF	TGTGCCAGCAGCTTGATCGGCGGGCGCAATCAGCCCCAGCATTTT
14	TRBJ1-1	-	-	TRBV7-3	CASSLGSTSTEAFF	TGTGCCAGCAGCTTGGGTTCGACATCGACTGAAGCTTTCTTT
14	TRBJ2-3	-	TRBD1	TRBV10-1	CASTMDRGRDTQYF	TGCGCCAGCACTATGGACAGGGGGCGAGATACGCAGTATTTT
16	TRBJ2-7	-	TRBD2	TRBV5-1	CASSLQIAGEPYEQYF	TGCGCCAGCAGCTTACAAATAGCGGGGGAACCCTACGAGCAGTACTTC
15	TRBJ2-3	few	TRBD2	TRBV6-4	CASSYSGGETDTQYF	TGTGCCAGCAGTTATAGCGGGGGGGAAACAGATACGCAGTATTTT
15	TRBJ1-1	few	-	TRBV28	CASSFPRTNTVEAFF	TGTGCCAGCAGTTTTCCACGGACAAACACAGTCGAAGCTTTCTTT
12	TRBJ1-1	few	-	TRBV15	CATGQGRTEAFF	TGTGCCACCGGCCAGGGAAGAACTGAAGCTTTCTTT
14	TRBJ1-2	few	TRBD1	TRBV2	CASSLTGFGRGYTF	TGTGCCAGCAGTTTGACAGGGTTCGGGCGTGGCTACACCTTC
16	TRBJ1-2	few	-	TRBV14	CASSQSLGAGSYGYTF	TGTGCCAGCAGCCAATCACTGGGGGCAGGCAGCTATGGCTACACCTTC
13	TRBJ1-6	few	TRBD1	TRBV7-9	CASSLEDRAPLHF	TGTGCCAGCAGCTTAGAGGACAGGGCACCCCTCCACTTT
14	TRBJ1-3	-	-	TRBV5-4	CASSSRLSGNTIYF	TGTGCCAGCAGCTCCAGGTTATCTGGAAACACCATATATTTT
14	TRBJ1-5	few	-	TRBV19	CASSAPGNNQPQHF	TGTGCCAGTAGTGCCCCAGGGAACAATCAGCCCCAGCATTTT
14	TRBJ2-7	-	-	TRBV5-4	CASSLYRTSYEQYF	TGTGCCAGCAGCTTGTACAGGACCTCCTACGAGCAGTACTTC
16	TRBJ2-6	-	-	TRBV9	CASSVARDSGANVLTF	TGTGCCAGCAGCGTAGCGCGAGACTCTGGGGCCAACGTCCTGACTTTC
16	TRBJ2-1	-	TRBD2	TRBV6-6	CASSYSSGGEGNEQFF	TGTGCCAGCAGTTACTCTAGCGGGGGGGAAGGGAATGAGCAGTTCTTC
16	TRBJ2-7	-	TRBD1	TRBV19	CASRGLGQGSFYEQYF	TGTGCCAGTAGGGGGTTGGGACAGGGGAGTTTCTACGAGCAGTACTTC
11	TRBJ1-2	-	-	TRBV30	CAWTGARGYTF	TGTGCCTGGACAGGGGCGCGTGGCTACACCTTC
16	TRBJ1-3	few	-	TRBV5-1	CASSLAGVERGNTIYF	TGCGCCAGCAGCTTGGCAGGGGTGGAGCGCGGAAACACCATATATTTT
15	TRBJ1-1	few	-	TRBV6-1	CASILNQGQNTEAFF	TGTGCCAGCATCCTAAACCAGGGTCAGAACACTGAAGCTTTCTTT
18	TRBJ1-5	-	TRBD1	TRBV18	CASSPPFATGLNNQPQHF	TGTGCCAGCTCACCACCCTTTGCGACAGGGTTGAACAATCAGCCCCAGCATTTT
16	TRBJ1-1	few	-	TRBV27	CASSITPWLAGAEAFF	TGTGCCAGCAGTATTACCCCCTGGCTCGCGGGCGCTGAAGCTTTCTTT
16	TRBJ2-3	-	-	TRBV6-6	CASAPPLAGSTDTQYF	TGTGCCAGTGCTCCCCCTCTGGCGGGGAGCACAGATACGCAGTATTTT
16	TRBJ1-2	many	-	TRBV7-9	CASSLTPADSNYGYTF	TGTGCCAGCAGCTTAACTCCGGCAGACAGCAACTATGGCTACACCTTC
15	TRBJ1-4	-	-	TRBV19	CASSGRVSGREKLFF	TGTGCCAGTAGCGGAAGGGTCTCGGGGAGGGAAAAACTGTTTTTT
15	TRBJ2-3	few	-	TRBV5-6	CASSSWTHFKETQYF	TGTGCCAGCAGCTCCTGGACTCATTTTAAGGAGACGCAGTATTTT
15	TRBJ2-3	few	TRBD2	TRBV18	CASSPMRGAADTQYF	TGTGCCAGCTCACCAATGCGGGGGGCAGCGGATACGCAGTATTTT
15	TRBJ2-5	-	-	TRBV30	CAWSPAEAGQETQYF	TGTGCCTGGAGTCCCGCGGAGGCCGGCCAAGAGACCCAGTACTTC
12	TRBJ1-2	few	-	TRBV28	CASSQGSSGYTF	TGTGCCAGCAGTCAGGGTTCCTCTGGCTACACCTTC
18	TRBJ1-4	few	-	TRBV7-8	CASSLVVRTRSTNEKLFF	TGTGCCAGCAGCTTAGTCGTTAGGACACGGTCAACTAATGAAAAACTGTTTTTT
11	TRBJ2-1	few	TRBD1	TRBV27	CASRRDSFTFF	TGTGCCAGCAGAAGGGACAGTTTTACGTTCTTC
17	TRBJ2-3	-	-	TRBV19	CASSGRWGRGRKDTQYF	TGTGCCAGTAGTGGGAGGTGGGGAAGAGGACGGAAAGATACGCAGTATTTT
13	TRBJ1-1	-	-	TRBV27	CASSLGAGPEAFF	TGTGCCAGCAGTCTAGGAGCGGGACCTGAAGCTTTCTTT
14	TRBJ2-7	few	-	TRBV21-1	CASSLLGRYYEQYF	TGTGCCAGCAGCCTCCTCGGGAGATACTACGAGCAGTACTTC
16	TRBJ2-7	-	-	TRBV28	CASSPSAGPTSYEQYF	TGTGCCAGCAGCCCCTCCGCGGGTCCGACTTCCTACGAGCAGTACTTC
14	TRBJ2-3	-	-	TRBV11-3	CASSLVTFTDTQYF	TGTGCCAGCAGCTTGGTGACTTTTACAGATACGCAGTATTTT
17	TRBJ2-1	-	-	TRBV4-2	CASSQDFYRVSYNEQFF	TGTGCCAGCAGCCAAGATTTCTATAGAGTCTCCTACAATGAGCAGTTCTTC